This entry concerns a single T cell receptor (beta chain). Full-length variable regions came from constant-region reverse primers plus semi-nested Nested Universal Primer A PCR. TCRdb reprocessed the 5' RACE reads with MiXCR, giving one entry per CDR3 protein. Of about 41,000 distinct CDR3 sequences listed, about 29% are singletons. V shed 6 bases, J shed 8 bases, and the junction held 8 bases outside the gene matches. The CDR3 has 13 residues. The receptor was isolated from a female donor with breast cancer. Sequenced sample: memory CD4+ T cells sorted from a lymph node. Subset meaning: memory CD4+ T cells, CD4+CD45RO+CD25-. This chain links TRBV12-3 or TRBV12-4 with TRBJ1-2; 8 bases agree with TRBD1. CDR3 residues: CASSPDRVSGYTF. The CDR3 bases are TGTGCCAGCAGCCCGGACAGGGTTAGCGGCTACACCTTC.